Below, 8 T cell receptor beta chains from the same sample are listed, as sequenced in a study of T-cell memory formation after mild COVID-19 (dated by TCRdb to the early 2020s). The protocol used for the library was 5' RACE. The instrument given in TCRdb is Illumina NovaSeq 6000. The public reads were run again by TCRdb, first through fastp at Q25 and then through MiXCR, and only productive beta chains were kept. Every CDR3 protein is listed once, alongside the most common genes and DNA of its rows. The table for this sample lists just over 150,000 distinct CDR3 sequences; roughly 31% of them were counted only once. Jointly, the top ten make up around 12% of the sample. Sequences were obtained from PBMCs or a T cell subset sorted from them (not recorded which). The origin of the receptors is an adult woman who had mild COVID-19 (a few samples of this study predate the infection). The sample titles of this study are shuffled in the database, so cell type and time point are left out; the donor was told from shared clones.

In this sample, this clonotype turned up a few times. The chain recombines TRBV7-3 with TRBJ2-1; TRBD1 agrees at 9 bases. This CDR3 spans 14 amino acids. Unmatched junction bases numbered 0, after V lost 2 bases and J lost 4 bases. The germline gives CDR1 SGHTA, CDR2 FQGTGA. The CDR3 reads CASSLGTGYNEQFF. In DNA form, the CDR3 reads TGTGCCAGCAGCTTAGGGACAGGGTACAATGAGCAGTTCTTC.

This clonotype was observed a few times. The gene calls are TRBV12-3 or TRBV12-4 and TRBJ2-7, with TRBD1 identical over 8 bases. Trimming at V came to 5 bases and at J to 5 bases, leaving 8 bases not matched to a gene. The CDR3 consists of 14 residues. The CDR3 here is CASSLLAGGHEQYF. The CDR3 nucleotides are TGTGCCAGCAGTCTCCTGGCAGGGGGCCACGAGCAGTACTTC.

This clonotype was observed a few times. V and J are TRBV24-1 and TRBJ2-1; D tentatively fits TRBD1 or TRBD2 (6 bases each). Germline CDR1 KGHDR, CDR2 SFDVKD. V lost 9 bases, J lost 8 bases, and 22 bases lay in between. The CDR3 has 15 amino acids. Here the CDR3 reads CATGDETSGEDEQFF. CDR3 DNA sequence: TGTGCCACCGGGGACGAAACATCAGGGGAGGATGAGCAGTTCTTC.

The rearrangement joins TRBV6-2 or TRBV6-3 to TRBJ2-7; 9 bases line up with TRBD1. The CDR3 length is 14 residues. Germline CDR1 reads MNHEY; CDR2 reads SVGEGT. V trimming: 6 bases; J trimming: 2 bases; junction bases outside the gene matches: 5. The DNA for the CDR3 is TGTGCCAGCAGCATCACAGGGGGCCCCTACGAGCAGTACTTC. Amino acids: CASSITGGPYEQYF.

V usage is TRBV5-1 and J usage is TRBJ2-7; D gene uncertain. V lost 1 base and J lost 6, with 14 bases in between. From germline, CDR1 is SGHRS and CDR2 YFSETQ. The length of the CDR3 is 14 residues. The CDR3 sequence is CASSLRAGPSEQYF. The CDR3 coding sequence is TGCGCCAGCAGCTTGAGGGCAGGACCCTCCGAGCAGTACTTC. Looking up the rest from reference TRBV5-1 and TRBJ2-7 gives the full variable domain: KAGVTQTPRYLIKTRGQQVTLSCSPISGHRSVSWYQQTPGQGLQFLFEYFSETQRNKGNFPGRFSGRQFSNSRSEMNVSTLELGDSALYLCASSLRAGPSEQYFGPGTRLTVT.

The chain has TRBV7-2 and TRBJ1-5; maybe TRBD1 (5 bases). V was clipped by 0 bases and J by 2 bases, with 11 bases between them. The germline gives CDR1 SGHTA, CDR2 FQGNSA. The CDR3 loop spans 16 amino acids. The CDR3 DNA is TGTGCCAGCAGCTTAGCCTCAGGGAACGGCAATCAGCCCCAGCATTTT. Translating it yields CASSLASGNGNQPQHF. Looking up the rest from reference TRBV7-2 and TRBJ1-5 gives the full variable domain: GAGVSQSPSNKVTEKGKDVELRCDPISGHTALYWYRQSLGQGLEFLIYFQGNSAPDKSGLPSDRFSAERTGGSVSTLTIQRTQQEDSAVYLCASSLASGNGNQPQHFGDGTRLSIL.

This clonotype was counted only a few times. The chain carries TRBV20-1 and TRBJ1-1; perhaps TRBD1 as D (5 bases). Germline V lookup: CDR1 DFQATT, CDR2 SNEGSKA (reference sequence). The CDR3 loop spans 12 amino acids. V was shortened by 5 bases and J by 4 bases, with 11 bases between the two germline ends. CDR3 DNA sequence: TGCAGTGCTTTAGGGGTGGGCACTGAAGCTTTCTTT. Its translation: CSALGVGTEAFF.

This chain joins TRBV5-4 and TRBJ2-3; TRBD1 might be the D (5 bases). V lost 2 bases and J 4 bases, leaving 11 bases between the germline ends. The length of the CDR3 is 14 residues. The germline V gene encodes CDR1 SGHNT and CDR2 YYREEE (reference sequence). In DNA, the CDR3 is TGTGCCAGCAGCTTTAACCAGGGCCCAGATACGCAGTATTTT. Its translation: CASSFNQGPDTQYF.